This T cell receptor beta chain was documented in a study of metastatic and nonmetastatic thyroid tumors. Study-level background: For malignant and benign thyroid patients, tumor or nodule tissue and blood were the sources whose repertoires were compared.

Regarding this clone: No antigen is known for it.

Original handling: Clinicopathological groups differed in CDR3, with these differences serving to build a distant-metastasis classifier for papillary thyroid cancer. TCRdb re-analyzed the PCR reads through MiXCR. It is TCRdb's table, rather than the study itself, that gives the V and J calls and clone size. The sample holds about 38,000 clones; about half are singletons and the top ten take roughly 25%. Whole-study findings and limits: In both blood and tumor samples, TCR beta diversity was reported significantly higher for malignant than benign nodules.

All patients reached thyroid surgery having received no treatment beforehand. The CDR3 is 14 residues long. Germline CDR1 reads MGHRA; CDR2 reads YSYEKL. Unmatched junction bases numbered 6, after V lost 4 bases and J lost 5 bases. The V gene is TRBV4-1, the J gene TRBJ1-2, with 8 bases fitting TRBD1. The receptor comes from a male donor with papillary thyroid cancer or a benign thyroid nodule (not recorded which). Some clones in this sample may be carry-over from other donors' samples. Sequenced input: tumor tissue. The CDR3 is CASSPGQGSYGYTF. In DNA form, the CDR3 reads TGCGCCAGCAGCCCCGGACAGGGTTCGTATGGCTACACCTTC.